A few counts support the clone carrying this T cell receptor (beta chain). What it binds is unknown. TCR sequencing used cDNA made by reverse transcription of extracted RNA. Using immunoSEQ multiplex PCR, the repertoire was profiled, and TCRdb retains in-frame clones only, with some absent. Of approximately 300,000 clones in the sample, 55% to 70% are singletons; the top ten hold under 2%. This sample was taken from a study of CD8+ T cells in alopecia areata. Study results and limitations: On tofacitinib, scalp clonality and expanded CD8+ clones among top 100 fell significantly.

Stated treatment: oral pan-JAK inhibitor, 5-10 mg twice daily. Germline CDR1 and CDR2: SQVTM and ANQGSEA. Trimming took 2 bases from V and 8 from J; bases not matched to a gene: 17. This CDR3 is built from 17 residues. The chain has TRBV29-1 and TRBJ1-4; 7 bases align to TRBD1. The source is a human donor with alopecia areata. The sequencing here drew on CD4+ T cells sorted from blood, taken at week 24, from a patient treated with tofacitinib. CDR3 nucleotide sequence: TGCAGCGTTGAACCTGCCCCGATGGACAGGCCAGGAGAAAAACTGTTTTTT. Amino acids: CSVEPAPMDRPGEKLFF.